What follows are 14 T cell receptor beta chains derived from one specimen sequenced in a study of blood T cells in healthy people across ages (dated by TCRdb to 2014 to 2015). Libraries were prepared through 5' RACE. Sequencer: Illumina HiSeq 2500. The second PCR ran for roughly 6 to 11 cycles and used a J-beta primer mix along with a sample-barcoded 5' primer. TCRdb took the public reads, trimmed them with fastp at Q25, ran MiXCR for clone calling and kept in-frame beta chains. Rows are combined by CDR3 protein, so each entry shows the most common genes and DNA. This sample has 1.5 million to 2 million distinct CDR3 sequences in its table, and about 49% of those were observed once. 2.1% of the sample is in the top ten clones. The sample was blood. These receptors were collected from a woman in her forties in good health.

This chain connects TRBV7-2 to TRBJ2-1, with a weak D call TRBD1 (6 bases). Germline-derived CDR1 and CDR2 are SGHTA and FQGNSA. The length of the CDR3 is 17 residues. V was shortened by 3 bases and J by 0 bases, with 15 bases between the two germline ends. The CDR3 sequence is CASSFAGTHSSYNEQFF. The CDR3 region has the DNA TGTGCCAGCAGCTTCGCCGGGACACATAGCTCCTACAATGAGCAGTTCTTC.

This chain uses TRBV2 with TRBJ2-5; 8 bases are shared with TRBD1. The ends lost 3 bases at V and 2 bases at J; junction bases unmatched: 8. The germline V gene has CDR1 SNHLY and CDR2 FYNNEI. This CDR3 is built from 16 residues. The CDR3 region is CASSEFGQGTQETQYF. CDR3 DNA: TGTGCCAGCAGTGAGTTCGGACAGGGCACGCAAGAGACCCAGTACTTC.

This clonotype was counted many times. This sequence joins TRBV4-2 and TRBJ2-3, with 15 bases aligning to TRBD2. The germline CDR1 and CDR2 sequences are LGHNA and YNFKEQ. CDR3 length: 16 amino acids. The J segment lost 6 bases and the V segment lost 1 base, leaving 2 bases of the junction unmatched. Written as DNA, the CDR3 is TGTGCCAGCAGCCAAGGGACTAGCGGGGGGGCCGATACGCAGTATTTT. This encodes CASSQGTSGGADTQYF.

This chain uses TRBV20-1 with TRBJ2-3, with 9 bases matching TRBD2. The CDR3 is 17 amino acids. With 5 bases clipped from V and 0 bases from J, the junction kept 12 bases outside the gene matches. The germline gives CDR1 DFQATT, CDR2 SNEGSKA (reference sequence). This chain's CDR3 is CSARQLAGLTSTDTQYF. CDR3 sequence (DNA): TGCAGTGCTCGGCAACTAGCGGGTCTGACTAGCACAGATACGCAGTATTTT.

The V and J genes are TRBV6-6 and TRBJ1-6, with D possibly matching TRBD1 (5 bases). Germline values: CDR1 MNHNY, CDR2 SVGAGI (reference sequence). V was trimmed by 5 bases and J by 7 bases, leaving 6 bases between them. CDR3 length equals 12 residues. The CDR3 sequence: CASSAGNSPLHF. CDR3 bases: TGTGCCAGCAGTGCAGGGAATTCACCCCTCCACTTT.

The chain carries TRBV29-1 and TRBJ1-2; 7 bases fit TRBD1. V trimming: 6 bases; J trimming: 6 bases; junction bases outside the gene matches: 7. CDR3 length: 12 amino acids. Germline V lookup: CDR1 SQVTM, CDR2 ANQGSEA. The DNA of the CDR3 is TGCAGCGTAACCAGGGGGGGGGATGGCTACACCTTC. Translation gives CSVTRGGDGYTF.

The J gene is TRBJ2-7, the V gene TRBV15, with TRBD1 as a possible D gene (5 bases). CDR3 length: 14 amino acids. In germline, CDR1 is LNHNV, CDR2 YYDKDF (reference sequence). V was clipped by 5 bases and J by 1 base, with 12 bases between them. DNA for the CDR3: TGTGCCACCAGCTTCTCGGACAAGTCCTACGAGCAGTACTTC. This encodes CATSFSDKSYEQYF.

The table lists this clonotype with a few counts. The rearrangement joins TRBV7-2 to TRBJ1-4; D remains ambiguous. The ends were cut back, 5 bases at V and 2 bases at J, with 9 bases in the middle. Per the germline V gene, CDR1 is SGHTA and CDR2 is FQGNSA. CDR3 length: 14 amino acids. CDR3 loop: CASSRGRTNEKLFF. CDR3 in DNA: TGTGCCAGCAGCCGCGGGAGGACTAATGAAAAACTGTTTTTT. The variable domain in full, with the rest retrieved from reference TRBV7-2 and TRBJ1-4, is GAGVSQSPSNKVTEKGKDVELRCDPISGHTALYWYRQSLGQGLEFLIYFQGNSAPDKSGLPSDRFSAERTGGSVSTLTIQRTQQEDSAVYLCASSRGRTNEKLFFGSGTQLSVL.

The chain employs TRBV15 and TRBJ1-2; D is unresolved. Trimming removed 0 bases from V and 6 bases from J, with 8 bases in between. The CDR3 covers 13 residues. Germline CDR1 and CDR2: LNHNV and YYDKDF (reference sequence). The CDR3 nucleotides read TGTGCCACCAGCAGAGATAAAACTGATGGCTACACCTTC. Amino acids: CATSRDKTDGYTF.

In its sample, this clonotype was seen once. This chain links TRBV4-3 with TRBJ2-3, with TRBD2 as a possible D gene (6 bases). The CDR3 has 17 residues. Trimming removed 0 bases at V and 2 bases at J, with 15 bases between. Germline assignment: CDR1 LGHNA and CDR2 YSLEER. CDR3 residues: CASSQEGIADITDTQYF. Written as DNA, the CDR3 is TGCGCCAGCAGCCAAGAAGGAATAGCGGATATCACAGATACGCAGTATTTT.

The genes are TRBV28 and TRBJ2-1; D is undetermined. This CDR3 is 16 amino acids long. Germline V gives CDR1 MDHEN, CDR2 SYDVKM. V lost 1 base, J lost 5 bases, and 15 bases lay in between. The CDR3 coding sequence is TGTGCCAGCAGTTTATCCTTCCCCCAGGCGAACAATGAGCAGTTCTTC. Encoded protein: CASSLSFPQANNEQFF.

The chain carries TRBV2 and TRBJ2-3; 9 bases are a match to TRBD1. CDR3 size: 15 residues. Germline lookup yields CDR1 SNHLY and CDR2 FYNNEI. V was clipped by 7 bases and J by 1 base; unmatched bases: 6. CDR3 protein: CASTTRTGGTDTQYF. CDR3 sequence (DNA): TGTGCCAGCACAACACGGACAGGGGGCACAGATACGCAGTATTTT. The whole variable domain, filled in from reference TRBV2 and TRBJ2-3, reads EPEVTQTPSHQVTQMGQEVILRCVPISNHLYFYWYRQILGQKVEFLVSFYNNEISEKSEIFDDQFSVERPDGSNFTLKIRSTKLEDSAMYFCASTTRTGGTDTQYFGPGTRLTVL.

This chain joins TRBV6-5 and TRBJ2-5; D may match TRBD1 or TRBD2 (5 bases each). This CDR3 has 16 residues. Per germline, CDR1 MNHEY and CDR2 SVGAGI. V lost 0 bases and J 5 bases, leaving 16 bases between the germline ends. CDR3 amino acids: CASSYSGDGLGETQYF. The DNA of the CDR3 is TGTGCCAGCAGTTACTCGGGGGACGGACTCGGGGAGACCCAGTACTTC.

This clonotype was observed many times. The CDR3 loop reads CSAGGGTDTQYF. In DNA form, the CDR3 reads TGCAGTGCTGGAGGCGGCACAGATACGCAGTATTTT. The V gene is TRBV20-1, the J gene TRBJ2-3; possibly TRBD2 for D (5 bases). V gave up 5 bases and J gave up 1 base, with 7 bases separating them. The CDR3 spans 12 residues. CDR1 DFQATT and CDR2 SNEGSKA come from the germline V gene (reference sequence).